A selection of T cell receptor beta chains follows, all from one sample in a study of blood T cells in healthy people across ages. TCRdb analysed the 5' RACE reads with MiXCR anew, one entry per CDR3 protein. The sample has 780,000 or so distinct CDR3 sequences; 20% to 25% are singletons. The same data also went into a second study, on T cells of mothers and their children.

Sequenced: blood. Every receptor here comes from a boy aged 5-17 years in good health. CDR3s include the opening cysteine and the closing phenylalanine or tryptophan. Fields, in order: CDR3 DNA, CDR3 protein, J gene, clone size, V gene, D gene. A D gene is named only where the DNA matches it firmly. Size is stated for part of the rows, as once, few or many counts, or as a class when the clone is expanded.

CDR3 DNA: TGTGCCAGCAGTTTGAGCGGCCGTGGAAACGCAGATACGCAGTATTTT
CDR3 protein: CASSLSGRGNADTQYF
J gene: TRBJ2-3
clone size: -
V gene: TRBV12-3/TRBV12-4
D gene: -

CDR3 DNA: TGCGCCAGCAGCTTGTCGACGGGGAACACTGAAGCTTTCTTT
CDR3 protein: CASSLSTGNTEAFF
J gene: TRBJ1-1
clone size: many
V gene: TRBV5-1
D gene: -

CDR3 DNA: TGCAGTGCTAGAGAATTTGTACAGGGGCACCCGCTACAAGAGACCCAGTACTTC
CDR3 protein: CSAREFVQGHPLQETQYF
J gene: TRBJ2-5
clone size: -
V gene: TRBV20-1
D gene: TRBD1

CDR3 DNA: TGTGCCAGCAGCGGAGAGGGACGGAGACCCTACGAGCAGTACTTC
CDR3 protein: CASSGEGRRPYEQYF
J gene: TRBJ2-7
clone size: few
V gene: TRBV12-3/TRBV12-4
D gene: -

CDR3 DNA: TGCAGCGTTGAAGATCCGGGTCCAGAGCAGTTCTTC
CDR3 protein: CSVEDPGPEQFF
J gene: TRBJ2-1
clone size: few
V gene: TRBV29-1
D gene: -

CDR3 DNA: TGTGCCAGCAGTGCGGGGGCTAGCAGAGATACGCAGTATTTT
CDR3 protein: CASSAGASRDTQYF
J gene: TRBJ2-3
clone size: once
V gene: TRBV28
D gene: -

CDR3 DNA: TGTGCCAGCAGCTTTCGTCGTAAGCAAGAGACCCAGTACTTC
CDR3 protein: CASSFRRKQETQYF
J gene: TRBJ2-5
clone size: -
V gene: TRBV7-2
D gene: -

CDR3 DNA: TGTGCCAGCAGCGCAAAGGGACTAGCGGGACTAGATGAGCAGTTCTTC
CDR3 protein: CASSAKGLAGLDEQFF
J gene: TRBJ2-1
clone size: few
V gene: TRBV9
D gene: TRBD2

CDR3 DNA: TGTGCCAGCAGCTTAGCGATGGGACAGGGGACCTACTACGAGCAGTACTTC
CDR3 protein: CASSLAMGQGTYYEQYF
J gene: TRBJ2-7
clone size: few
V gene: TRBV7-6
D gene: TRBD1

CDR3 DNA: TGTGCCAGCAGTCTGGACAGGGGTCTCGTAGGAGAGCAGTACTTC
CDR3 protein: CASSLDRGLVGEQYF
J gene: TRBJ2-7
clone size: -
V gene: TRBV6-2/TRBV6-3
D gene: TRBD1

CDR3 DNA: TGTGCCAGCAGCCAAGATTCGAGGACAGGGGGCTACGAGCAGTACTTC
CDR3 protein: CASSQDSRTGGYEQYF
J gene: TRBJ2-7
clone size: few
V gene: TRBV3-1
D gene: TRBD1

CDR3 DNA: TGTGCCAGCAGTTTCCGGACTAGCGGGGGGACCTACGAGCAGTACTTC
CDR3 protein: CASSFRTSGGTYEQYF
J gene: TRBJ2-7
clone size: once
V gene: TRBV28
D gene: TRBD2

CDR3 DNA: TGCAGTGCACCGTGGGGGCCGGCAGATACGCAGTATTTT
CDR3 protein: CSAPWGPADTQYF
J gene: TRBJ2-3
clone size: -
V gene: TRBV20-1
D gene: -

CDR3 DNA: TGCGCCAGCAGCCAAGAAATAGGGGCACAGCTCACCGGGGAGCTGTTTTTT
CDR3 protein: CASSQEIGAQLTGELFF
J gene: TRBJ2-2
clone size: -
V gene: TRBV4-3
D gene: -

CDR3 DNA: TGTGCCGGGGCGGCTGGAAACACCATATATTTT
CDR3 protein: CAGAAGNTIYF
J gene: TRBJ1-3
clone size: few
V gene: TRBV7-9
D gene: -

CDR3 DNA: TGTGCCAGCAGCTTAGGGACAATCGGCACAGATACGCAGTATTTT
CDR3 protein: CASSLGTIGTDTQYF
J gene: TRBJ2-3
clone size: -
V gene: TRBV7-2
D gene: -

CDR3 DNA: TGTGCCAGCAGGGTAGGGGGGACCTACAATGAGCAGTTCTTC
CDR3 protein: CASRVGGTYNEQFF
J gene: TRBJ2-1
clone size: once
V gene: TRBV6-2/TRBV6-3
D gene: -

CDR3 DNA: TGCGCCAGCAGCTTGGCGTTGGGCATTGAAGCTTTCTTT
CDR3 protein: CASSLALGIEAFF
J gene: TRBJ1-1
clone size: -
V gene: TRBV5-1
D gene: -

CDR3 DNA: TGCGCCAGCAGCCAAGCATCCGGTGGCACCGGGGAGCTGTTTTTT
CDR3 protein: CASSQASGGTGELFF
J gene: TRBJ2-2
clone size: -
V gene: TRBV4-3
D gene: -

CDR3 DNA: TGTGCCATCAGTGATTTGGGGGGCACTGAAGCTTTCTTT
CDR3 protein: CAISDLGGTEAFF
J gene: TRBJ1-1
clone size: -
V gene: TRBV10-3
D gene: -

CDR3 DNA: TGCGCCAGCAGCCAAGATTGGAGACAGGCGAACACCGGGGAGCTGTTTTTT
CDR3 protein: CASSQDWRQANTGELFF
J gene: TRBJ2-2
clone size: few
V gene: TRBV4-1
D gene: -

CDR3 DNA: TGCGCCAGCAGCTTTTGGGGGGCCTTGAGCTCCTACAATGAGCAGTTCTTC
CDR3 protein: CASSFWGALSSYNEQFF
J gene: TRBJ2-1
clone size: -
V gene: TRBV5-1
D gene: -

CDR3 DNA: TGTGCCAGCAGCCCCGGGACTAGCGGGAGTTTGACAGATACGCAGTATTTT
CDR3 protein: CASSPGTSGSLTDTQYF
J gene: TRBJ2-3
clone size: -
V gene: TRBV9
D gene: TRBD2

CDR3 DNA: TGCGCCAGCAGCCAAGAAACTAGCGGGAGGGCGGACAATGAGCAGTTCTTC
CDR3 protein: CASSQETSGRADNEQFF
J gene: TRBJ2-1
clone size: few
V gene: TRBV4-1
D gene: TRBD2

CDR3 DNA: TGTGCCAGCAGTAACTACAGGGGGCCTCTGGCGCCCCAGCATTTT
CDR3 protein: CASSNYRGPLAPQHF
J gene: TRBJ1-5
clone size: -
V gene: TRBV7-2
D gene: TRBD1

CDR3 DNA: TGTGCCAGCAGACCGGGACCACTCACCGGGGAGCTGTTTTTT
CDR3 protein: CASRPGPLTGELFF
J gene: TRBJ2-2
clone size: -
V gene: TRBV27
D gene: -

CDR3 DNA: TGTGCCAGCAGTTACGGGACTAGCGGGAGTTTATACGAGCAGTACTTC
CDR3 protein: CASSYGTSGSLYEQYF
J gene: TRBJ2-7
clone size: -
V gene: TRBV6-5
D gene: TRBD2

CDR3 DNA: TGTGCCAGCAGTTTAGATGAGCGTCTCTGGTCGGGGGCCAACGTCCTGACTTTC
CDR3 protein: CASSLDERLWSGANVLTF
J gene: TRBJ2-6
clone size: -
V gene: TRBV12-3/TRBV12-4
D gene: -

CDR3 DNA: TGTGCCAGCAGCCCGGGACGCCCGGATGGCGATGGCTACACCTTC
CDR3 protein: CASSPGRPDGDGYTF
J gene: TRBJ1-2
clone size: few
V gene: TRBV6-5
D gene: -

CDR3 DNA: TGTGCCAGCAGTCCGGGGAATAATGAAAAACTGTTTTTT
CDR3 protein: CASSPGNNEKLFF
J gene: TRBJ1-4
clone size: -
V gene: TRBV12-3/TRBV12-4
D gene: -

CDR3 DNA: TGTGCCAGTAGTGTGGGACTACACTACGAGCAGTACTTC
CDR3 protein: CASSVGLHYEQYF
J gene: TRBJ2-7
clone size: -
V gene: TRBV19
D gene: TRBD2

CDR3 DNA: TGTGCCAGCAGCAACGAGGCCGGGACAGGGTCGACAGATACGCAGTATTTT
CDR3 protein: CASSNEAGTGSTDTQYF
J gene: TRBJ2-3
clone size: few
V gene: TRBV21-1
D gene: -

CDR3 DNA: TGTGCCAGCAGCTCACAGGGTAACGGAGAGACCCAGTACTTC
CDR3 protein: CASSSQGNGETQYF
J gene: TRBJ2-5
clone size: many
V gene: TRBV7-9
D gene: -

CDR3 DNA: TGTGCCAGCAGGTCCCTAGTCTATGGCTACACCTTC
CDR3 protein: CASRSLVYGYTF
J gene: TRBJ1-2
clone size: few
V gene: TRBV28
D gene: -

CDR3 DNA: TGTGTCAGCAGCTTAGCCAACTCGTATCGAGAGACCCAGTACTTC
CDR3 protein: CVSSLANSYRETQYF
J gene: TRBJ2-5
clone size: -
V gene: TRBV7-8
D gene: -

CDR3 DNA: TGTGCTAGTGCCCCGACTAGTAATTACAATGAGCAGTTCTTC
CDR3 protein: CASAPTSNYNEQFF
J gene: TRBJ2-1
clone size: few
V gene: TRBV12-5
D gene: -

CDR3 DNA: TGCAGTGCCTTTGGGGTTGGGGCCAACGTCCTGACTTTC
CDR3 protein: CSAFGVGANVLTF
J gene: TRBJ2-6
clone size: -
V gene: TRBV20-1
D gene: -

CDR3 DNA: TGTGCCACCTGGGACGTAAACACCTACGAGCAGTACTTC
CDR3 protein: CATWDVNTYEQYF
J gene: TRBJ2-7
clone size: few
V gene: TRBV7-8
D gene: -

CDR3 DNA: TGTGCCAGCTCGGTTGGGACAACTGGGGCCAACGTCCTGACTTTC
CDR3 protein: CASSVGTTGANVLTF
J gene: TRBJ2-6
clone size: few
V gene: TRBV18
D gene: -

CDR3 DNA: TGCAGTGCCCCGGTAGGAGGAGGCGAGACCCAGTACTTC
CDR3 protein: CSAPVGGGETQYF
J gene: TRBJ2-5
clone size: few
V gene: TRBV20-1
D gene: -

CDR3 DNA: TGTGCCAGCAGTCCGAGACAGTATCGTGACAAAAACATTCAGTACTTC
CDR3 protein: CASSPRQYRDKNIQYF
J gene: TRBJ2-4
clone size: few
V gene: TRBV12-3/TRBV12-4
D gene: -

CDR3 DNA: TGCAGTGCGGATAAACAGGGTATAGAGACCCAGTACTTC
CDR3 protein: CSADKQGIETQYF
J gene: TRBJ2-5
clone size: -
V gene: TRBV20-1
D gene: -

CDR3 DNA: TGCAGCGTGGGCGGACTAGCGAGTAACAATGAGCAGTTCTTC
CDR3 protein: CSVGGLASNNEQFF
J gene: TRBJ2-1
clone size: -
V gene: TRBV29-1
D gene: TRBD2

CDR3 DNA: TGCGCCAGCAGCTCCTCGGCGGGGGCCGACACTGAAGCTTTCTTT
CDR3 protein: CASSSSAGADTEAFF
J gene: TRBJ1-1
clone size: -
V gene: TRBV5-1
D gene: -

CDR3 DNA: TGCAGTGCTAGGTCCCCTAGCGGGGGCTACAATGAGCAGTTCTTC
CDR3 protein: CSARSPSGGYNEQFF
J gene: TRBJ2-1
clone size: -
V gene: TRBV20-1
D gene: TRBD2

CDR3 DNA: TGTGCCAGCAGTTACACGGCTAGCGGGGGCAATGAGCAGTTCTTC
CDR3 protein: CASSYTASGGNEQFF
J gene: TRBJ2-1
clone size: -
V gene: TRBV6-5
D gene: TRBD2

CDR3 DNA: TGTGCCTGGAGTAGACTAGCGGGAGAGACCCAGTACTTC
CDR3 protein: CAWSRLAGETQYF
J gene: TRBJ2-5
clone size: -
V gene: TRBV30
D gene: TRBD2

CDR3 DNA: TGTGCAGCGACAAGCGAGTTCACAGATACGCAGTATTTT
CDR3 protein: CAATSEFTDTQYF
J gene: TRBJ2-3
clone size: few
V gene: TRBV10-3
D gene: -

CDR3 DNA: TGCAGTGCTAGAGATGATAGTTCGAGGGCCCTACCACCCCTCCACTTT
CDR3 protein: CSARDDSSRALPPLHF
J gene: TRBJ1-6
clone size: -
V gene: TRBV20-1
D gene: -

CDR3 DNA: TGTGCCAGCAGTCCCCCTTTTCTGAATGAGCAGTTCTTC
CDR3 protein: CASSPPFLNEQFF
J gene: TRBJ2-1
clone size: -
V gene: TRBV27
D gene: -